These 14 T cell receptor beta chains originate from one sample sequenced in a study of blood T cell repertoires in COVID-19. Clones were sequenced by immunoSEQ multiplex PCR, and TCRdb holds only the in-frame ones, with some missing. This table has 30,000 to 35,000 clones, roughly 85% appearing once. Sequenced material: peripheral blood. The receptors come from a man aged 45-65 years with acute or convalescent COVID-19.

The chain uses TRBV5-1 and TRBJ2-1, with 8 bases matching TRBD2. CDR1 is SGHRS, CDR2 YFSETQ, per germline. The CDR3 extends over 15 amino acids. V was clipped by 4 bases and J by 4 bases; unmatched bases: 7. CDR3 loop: CASSPTGGGYNEQFF. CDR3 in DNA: TGCGCCAGCAGCCCCACCGGGGGGGGTTACAATGAGCAGTTCTTC. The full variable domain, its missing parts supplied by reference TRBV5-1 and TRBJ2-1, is KAGVTQTPRYLIKTRGQQVTLSCSPISGHRSVSWYQQTPGQGLQFLFEYFSETQRNKGNFPGRFSGRQFSNSRSEMNVSTLELGDSALYLCASSPTGGGYNEQFFGPGTRLTVL.

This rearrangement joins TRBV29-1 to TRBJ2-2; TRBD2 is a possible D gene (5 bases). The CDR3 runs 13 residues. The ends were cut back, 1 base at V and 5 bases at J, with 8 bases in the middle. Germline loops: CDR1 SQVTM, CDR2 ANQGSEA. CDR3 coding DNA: TGCAGCGTTGAAGGGGAGCGGACCGGGGAGCTGTTTTTT. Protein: CSVEGERTGELFF.

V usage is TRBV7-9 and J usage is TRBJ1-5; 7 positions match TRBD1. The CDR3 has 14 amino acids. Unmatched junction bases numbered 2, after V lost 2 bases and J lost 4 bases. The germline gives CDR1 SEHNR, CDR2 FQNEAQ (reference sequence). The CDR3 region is CASSLTGENQPQHF. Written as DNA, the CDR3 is TGTGCCAGCAGCTTAACAGGGGAAAATCAGCCCCAGCATTTT.

CDR3 in DNA: TGCGCCAGCAGCTTGGCGGGCGGGAGCTCCTACAATGAGCAGTTCTTC. Its protein is CASSLAGGSSYNEQFF. The V and J genes are TRBV5-1 and TRBJ2-1; 7 bases agree with TRBD2. Trimming cost V 0 bases and J 0 bases; bases outside gene matches: 3. The CDR3 length is 16 residues. Germline V gene lookup returns CDR1 SGHRS and CDR2 YFSETQ.

CDR3 residues: CASSAGQGANEQYF. The DNA for the CDR3 is TGCGCCAGCAGTGCGGGACAGGGGGCAAACGAGCAGTACTTC. The chain uses TRBV10-1 and TRBJ2-7; 12 bases line up with TRBD1. The germline gives CDR1 WNHNN, CDR2 SYGVQD (reference sequence). The CDR3 has 14 amino acids. The trim removed 4 bases at V and 5 bases at J, leaving 3 bases unmatched.

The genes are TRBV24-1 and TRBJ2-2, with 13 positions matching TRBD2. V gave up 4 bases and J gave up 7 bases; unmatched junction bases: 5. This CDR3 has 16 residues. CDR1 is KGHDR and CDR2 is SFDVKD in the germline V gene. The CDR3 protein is CATSERGLAGDGELFF. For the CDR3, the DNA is TGTGCCACCAGTGAGCGTGGACTAGCGGGGGACGGGGAGCTGTTTTTT.

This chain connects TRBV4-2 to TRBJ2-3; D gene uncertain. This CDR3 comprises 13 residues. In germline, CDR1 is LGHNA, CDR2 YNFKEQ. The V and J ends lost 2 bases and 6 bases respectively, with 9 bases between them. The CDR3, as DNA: TGTGCCAGCAGCCAACTAGGCCAGGATACGCAGTATTTT. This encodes CASSQLGQDTQYF.

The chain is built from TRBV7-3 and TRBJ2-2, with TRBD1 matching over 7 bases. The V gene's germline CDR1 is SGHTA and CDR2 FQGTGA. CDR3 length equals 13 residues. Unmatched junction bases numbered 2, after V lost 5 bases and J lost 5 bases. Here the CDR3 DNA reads TGTGCCAGCAGCGCACAGGGGACCGGGGAGCTGTTTTTT. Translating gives CASSAQGTGELFF. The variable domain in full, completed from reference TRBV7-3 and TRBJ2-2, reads GAGVSQTPSNKVTEKGKYVELRCDPISGHTALYWYRQSLGQGPEFLIYFQGTGAADDSGLPNDRFFAVRPEGSVSTLKIQRTERGDSAVYLCASSAQGTGELFFGEGSRLTVL.

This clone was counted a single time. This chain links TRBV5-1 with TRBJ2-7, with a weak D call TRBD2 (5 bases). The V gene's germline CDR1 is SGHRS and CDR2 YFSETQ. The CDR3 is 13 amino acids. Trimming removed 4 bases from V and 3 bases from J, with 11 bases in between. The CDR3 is CASSAEGHYEQYF. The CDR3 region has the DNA TGCGCCAGCAGCGCAGAGGGCCACTACGAGCAGTACTTC.

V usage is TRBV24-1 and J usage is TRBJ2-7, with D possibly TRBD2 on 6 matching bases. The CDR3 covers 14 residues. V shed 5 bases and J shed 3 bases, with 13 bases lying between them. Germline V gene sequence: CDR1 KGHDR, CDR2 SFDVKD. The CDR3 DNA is TGTGCCACCAGTGGCGGGGACGGTGACTACGAGCAGTACTTC. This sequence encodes CATSGGDGDYEQYF.

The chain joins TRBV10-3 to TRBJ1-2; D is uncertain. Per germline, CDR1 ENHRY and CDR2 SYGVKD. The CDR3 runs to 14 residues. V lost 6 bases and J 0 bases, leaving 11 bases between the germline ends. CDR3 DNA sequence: TGTGCCATCAGAGCCCCGATCTCTAACTATGGCTACACCTTC. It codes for CAIRAPISNYGYTF.

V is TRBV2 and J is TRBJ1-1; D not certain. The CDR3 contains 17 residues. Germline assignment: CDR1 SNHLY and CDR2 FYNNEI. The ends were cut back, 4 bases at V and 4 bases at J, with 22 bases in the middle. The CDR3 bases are TGTGCCAGCAGTGCACCAAGCTGGGCAGAAATGGGCACTGAAGCTTTCTTT. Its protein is CASSAPSWAEMGTEAFF.

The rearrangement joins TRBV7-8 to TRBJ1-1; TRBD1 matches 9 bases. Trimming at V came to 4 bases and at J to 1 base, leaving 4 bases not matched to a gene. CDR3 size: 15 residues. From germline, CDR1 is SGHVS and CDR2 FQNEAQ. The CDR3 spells CASSSRTGANTEAFF. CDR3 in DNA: TGTGCCAGCAGCTCACGGACAGGGGCGAACACTGAAGCTTTCTTT.

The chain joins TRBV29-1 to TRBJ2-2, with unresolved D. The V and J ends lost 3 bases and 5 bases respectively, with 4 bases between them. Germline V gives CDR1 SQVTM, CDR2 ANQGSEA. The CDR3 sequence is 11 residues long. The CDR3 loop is CSVERTGELFF. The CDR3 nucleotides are TGCAGCGTTGAGAGAACCGGGGAGCTGTTTTTT.